The 22 T cell receptor beta chains in this list originate from one sample, sequenced in a study of CD8+ T cells in alopecia areata. RNA extraction and reverse transcription yielded cDNA as sequencing template. Clones were sequenced by immunoSEQ multiplex PCR, and TCRdb holds only the in-frame ones, with some missing. The table lists about 200,000 clones, about 62% of them singletons, with 4.5% to 6% in the top ten. Treatment noted: oral pan-JAK inhibitor, 5-10 mg twice daily. The source material was CD4+ T cells sorted from blood, sampled at week 24, from a patient treated with tofacitinib. These receptors originate from a human donor with alopecia areata.

The chain recombines TRBV7-3 with TRBJ2-7, with 11 nucleotides matching TRBD2. Germline assignment: CDR1 SGHTA and CDR2 FQGTGA. V lost 1 base, J lost 3 bases, and 2 bases stayed unmatched. The CDR3 extends over 15 amino acids. The chain's CDR3 is CASSLRLAGSYEQYF. The CDR3 DNA reads as TGTGCCAGCAGCTTAAGACTAGCGGGAAGCTACGAGCAGTACTTC.

V gene TRBV7-2 combines with J gene TRBJ2-4; D is ambiguous. Germline V gene sequence: CDR1 SGHTA, CDR2 FQGNSA. The CDR3 has 14 amino acids. V shed 3 bases and J shed 0 bases, with 6 bases lying between them. The CDR3 coding sequence is TGTGCCAGCAGCTTCAGGACAGCCAAAAACATTCAGTACTTC. This codes for CASSFRTAKNIQYF. The full variable domain, rest sourced from reference TRBV7-2 and TRBJ2-4, is GAGVSQSPSNKVTEKGKDVELRCDPISGHTALYWYRQSLGQGLEFLIYFQGNSAPDKSGLPSDRFSAERTGGSVSTLTIQRTQQEDSAVYLCASSFRTAKNIQYFGAGTRLSVL.

This clone appeared a few times. The chain employs TRBV11-1 and TRBJ1-2; 9 positions match TRBD1. Germline trimming cut 5 bases from V and 4 bases from J; bases unmatched to any gene: 11. The CDR3 consists of 16 residues. The germline gives CDR1 SGHAT, CDR2 FQDESV (reference sequence). DNA of the CDR3: TGTGCCAGCAGCCTCGGGACAGGGCAGCTTGCCTATGGCTACACCTTC. It specifies CASSLGTGQLAYGYTF. Looking up the rest from reference TRBV11-1 and TRBJ1-2 gives the full variable domain: EAEVAQSPRYKITEKSQAVAFWCDPISGHATLYWYRQILGQGPELLVQFQDESVVDDSQLPKDRFSAERLKGVDSTLKIQPAELGDSAMYLCASSLGTGQLAYGYTFGSGTRLTVV.

The chain has TRBV7-2 and TRBJ1-1, with TRBD1 matching 7 bases. J lost 3 bases, V lost 4 bases, and 2 bases had no gene match. Germline CDR1 is SGHTA and CDR2 is FQGNSA. The length of the CDR3 is 13 residues. CDR3 in DNA: TGTGCCAGCAGCTCCCAGGGGGACACTGAAGCTTTCTTT. This gives the protein CASSSQGDTEAFF.

V and J are TRBV4-3 and TRBJ2-7, with a tentative D call TRBD1 (5 bases). Between the trimmed V and J ends, which lost 0 bases and 3 bases, there was a span of 9 bases. CDR3 size: 14 residues. Germline CDR1 LGHNA, CDR2 YSLEER. The CDR3 reads CASSQDRGSYEQYF. CDR3 coding DNA: TGCGCCAGCAGCCAAGATAGGGGTAGCTACGAGCAGTACTTC.

This chain links TRBV4-2 with TRBJ2-3; D remains ambiguous. The CDR3 contains 16 residues. The V end was cut by 0 bases, the J end by 0 bases, with 10 bases between. Germline assignment: CDR1 LGHNA and CDR2 YNFKEQ. CDR3 DNA sequence: TGTGCCAGCAGCCAAGATGTATCGAGGAGCACAGATACGCAGTATTTT. This sequence encodes CASSQDVSRSTDTQYF.

The rearrangement links TRBV6-6 to TRBJ2-3; D is uncertain. Trimming removed 6 bases at V and 4 bases at J, with 8 bases between. CDR1 and CDR2 from the germline V gene are MNHNY and SVGAGI (reference sequence). The CDR3 length is 12 residues. The CDR3 sequence: CASRSQADTQYF. CDR3 DNA: TGTGCCAGCAGGTCACAAGCAGATACGCAGTATTTT.

The chain joins TRBV4-1 to TRBJ2-1; no clear D gene. Looked up from germline, CDR1 is MGHRA and CDR2 is YSYEKL. Trimming left V 1 base short and J 2 bases short, with 18 bases between. This CDR3 comprises 18 residues. CDR3 protein: CASSQADLGPLAYNEQFF. CDR3 nucleotide sequence: TGCGCCAGCAGCCAAGCTGACCTAGGGCCCCTTGCCTACAATGAGCAGTTCTTC.

This clone showed up just once. V gene TRBV4-3 combines with J gene TRBJ1-2, with 7 bases fitting TRBD1. J was trimmed by 5 bases and V by 1 base; bases with no gene match: 10. CDR1 and CDR2 (germline): LGHNA, YSLEER. The CDR3 sequence is 16 residues long. The chain's CDR3 is CASSQVEAGGRYGYTF. CDR3 in DNA: TGCGCCAGCAGCCAAGTGGAGGCAGGGGGTCGGTATGGCTACACCTTC.

The DNA for the CDR3 is TGTGCCTGGAGTAGAGCTGACCGGGACACTTACATACAAGCTTTCTTT. Protein product: CAWSRADRDTYIQAFF. The gene calls are TRBV30 and TRBJ1-1; D may be TRBD1 (6 bases). The CDR3 runs 16 residues. The V and J ends lost 2 bases and 9 bases respectively, with 25 bases between them. Germline-derived CDR1 and CDR2 are GTSNPN and SVGIG (reference sequence).

The rearrangement links TRBV4-3 to TRBJ1-4; 9 nucleotides line up with TRBD1. The CDR3 is 15 amino acids. Trimming removed 1 base from V and 8 bases from J; junction bases left unmatched: 5. Germline loops: CDR1 LGHNA, CDR2 YSLEER. CDR3 coding DNA: TGCGCCAGCAGCCAAGTAGGGACAGGGAACGAAAAACTGTTTTTT. It encodes CASSQVGTGNEKLFF.

This clone was picked up a small number of times. This sequence joins TRBV11-2 and TRBJ2-1; 12 nucleotides agree with TRBD2. Germline V gene data show CDR1 as SGHAT and CDR2 as FQNNGV. V dropped 4 bases and J dropped 5; count of bases not matched to a gene: 6. CDR3 length: 16 amino acids. CDR3 nucleotides: TGTGCCAGCAGCTCCCTAGCGGGAGGGCCCAACAATGAGCAGTTCTTC. It translates to CASSSLAGGPNNEQFF.

This chain uses TRBV7-3 with TRBJ2-3; D is unresolved. This CDR3 comprises 12 residues. Trimming shortened V by 5 bases and J by 4 bases, and 7 bases separated the two germline ends. Germline V gene lookup returns CDR1 SGHTA and CDR2 FQGTGA. DNA for the CDR3: TGTGCCAGCAGCCCCGATTCAGATACGCAGTATTTT. Protein sequence: CASSPDSDTQYF.

This clone has only a few counts. V gene TRBV5-1 combines with J gene TRBJ2-1, with 11 bases identical to TRBD1. The CDR3 runs to 15 residues. Germline CDR1 reads SGHRS; CDR2 reads YFSETQ. V trimming: 7 bases; J trimming: 6 bases; junction bases outside the gene matches: 9. The CDR3 sequence is CASGFTGTGGNEQFF. The CDR3 bases are TGCGCCAGCGGATTTACCGGGACAGGGGGCAATGAGCAGTTCTTC.

The gene calls are TRBV5-1 and TRBJ2-2, with D possibly being TRBD1 or TRBD2 (6 bases each). Trimming removed 7 bases from V and 2 bases from J, with 12 bases in between. Germline V gene data show CDR1 as SGHRS and CDR2 as YFSETQ. This CDR3 region has 14 residues. The CDR3 loop is CASCLGGNTGELFF. CDR3 DNA sequence: TGCGCCAGCTGCCTGGGGGGCAACACCGGGGAGCTGTTTTTT.

J is TRBJ1-1 and V is TRBV18; 7 nucleotides line up with TRBD1. Germline CDR1 reads KGHSH; CDR2 reads LQKENI. V dropped 6 bases and J dropped 4; count of bases not matched to a gene: 14. This CDR3 is built from 16 residues. CDR3 amino acids: CASSLRRGLSGTEAFF. Here the CDR3 DNA reads TGTGCCAGCTCTCTAAGGAGGGGGCTTTCCGGCACTGAAGCTTTCTTT.

The rearrangement links TRBV7-2 to TRBJ2-7, with D unresolved. This CDR3 is built from 13 residues. Trimming stripped 5 bases from V and 2 bases from J, with 10 bases between. Germline V lookup: CDR1 SGHTA, CDR2 FQGNSA. CDR3 DNA sequence: TGTGCCAGCAGCCAATCCAATCCCTACGAGCAGTACTTC. Residues: CASSQSNPYEQYF.

This clone was observed a few times. This chain joins TRBV23-1 and TRBJ2-1; 16 positions match TRBD2. TRBV23-1 is classed as an ORF, of uncertain function. This CDR3 has 19 residues. V trimming: 5 bases; J trimming: 4 bases; junction bases outside the gene matches: 11. In DNA, the CDR3 is TGCGCCAGCAGTACAATCCCGGGACTAGCGGGAGGGAGGTACAATGAGCAGTTCTTC. Translation: CASSTIPGLAGGRYNEQFF.

The V call is TRBV9, the J call TRBJ2-5; 13 bases fit TRBD2. V was clipped by 3 bases and J by 5 bases; unmatched bases: 4. Germline V gene sequence: CDR1 SGDLS, CDR2 YYNGEE. This CDR3 spans 15 amino acids. For the CDR3, the DNA is TGTGCCAGCAGCGCGACTAGCGGGAGGCTGGAGACCCAGTACTTC. Amino acids: CASSATSGRLETQYF.

The chain recombines TRBV5-1 with TRBJ1-1; D unclear. The CDR3 runs 16 residues. V lost 2 bases to trimming and J lost 0 bases, with 14 bases between them. The germline CDR1 and CDR2 sequences are SGHRS and YFSETQ. In DNA form, the CDR3 reads TGCGCCAGCAGCTTAGGTGGCCTTTCCATGAACACTGAAGCTTTCTTT. Protein sequence: CASSLGGLSMNTEAFF.

The chain has TRBV30 and TRBJ2-7, with a weak D call TRBD1 (6 bases). Germline CDR1 and CDR2: GTSNPN and SVGIG (reference sequence). CDR3 size: 11 residues. The V end lost 5 bases, the J end lost 6 bases, and 11 bases lay between the germline ends. The CDR3 bases are TGTGCCTGGGCAAAAGGGGGCGAGCAGTACTTC. Amino acid sequence: CAWAKGGEQYF.

The V and J genes are TRBV29-1 and TRBJ2-5; 14 positions agree with TRBD2. The CDR3 extends over 14 amino acids. Per the germline V gene, CDR1 is SQVTM and CDR2 is ANQGSEA. Trimming at V came to 7 bases and at J to 3 bases, leaving 4 bases not matched to a gene. CDR3 sequence reads: CSAAGLAGEETQYF. CDR3 coding DNA: TGCAGCGCGGCGGGACTAGCGGGGGAAGAGACCCAGTACTTC.